This passage covers 26 T cell receptor beta chains from one sample sequenced in a study of blood T cell repertoires in COVID-19. Clones were read by immunoSEQ multiplex PCR, and TCRdb kept only the in-frame ones, dropping some. The table lists some 200,000 clones, 86% of them singletons, with 2.5% to 4% in the top ten. The sequencing sample was made of peripheral blood. Receptors were obtained from a man between 65 and 85 years old with acute or convalescent COVID-19.

The rearrangement joins TRBV24-1 to TRBJ2-7, with TRBD1 as a possible D gene (5 bases). This CDR3 is 15 amino acids long. The V gene's germline CDR1 is KGHDR and CDR2 SFDVKD. V dropped 2 bases and J dropped 3 bases, with 13 bases sitting between them. CDR3 coding DNA: TGTGCCACCAGTGATTCCCCTGACAGCTACTACGAGCAGTACTTC. Its translation: CATSDSPDSYYEQYF.

The V and J genes are TRBV6-1 and TRBJ1-2, with TRBD1 matching over 8 bases. The CDR3 has 17 residues. The germline V gene has CDR1 MNHNS and CDR2 SASEGT. V gave up 6 bases and J gave up 4 bases; unmatched junction bases: 16. CDR3 protein: CASSETGQGSFLYGYTF. In nucleotides, the CDR3 is TGTGCCAGCAGCGAAACAGGACAGGGCAGCTTTCTCTATGGCTACACCTTC.

The chain combines TRBV21-1 with TRBJ2-1; the tabulated D call, TRBD2, remains unverified against the DNA. TRBV21-1 is a pseudogene locus. The CDR3 is 16 residues long. As DNA, the CDR3 is TGTGCCAGCAGCAAAGGACTAGCGGGCCCTGGGAATGAGCAGTTCTTC. Encoded protein: CASSKGLAGPGNEQFF.

The rearrangement uses TRBV4-2 and TRBJ2-2, with D maybe TRBD2 (6 bases). Per germline, CDR1 LGHNA and CDR2 YNFKEQ. The V end was cut by 0 bases, the J end by 3 bases, with 20 bases between. The CDR3 is made up of 19 amino acids. CDR3 sequence: CASSQESIPGLPDTGELFF. The CDR3 nucleotides are TGTGCCAGCAGCCAAGAATCCATTCCGGGACTCCCTGACACCGGGGAGCTGTTTTTT.

This CDR3 reads CASSSVGGTDTQYF. The DNA of the CDR3 is TGTGCCAGCAGCTCGGTAGGAGGCACAGATACGCAGTATTTT. This rearrangement joins TRBV5-5 to TRBJ2-3; D gene ambiguous. The CDR3 length is 14 residues. Germline V CDR1 and CDR2: SGHKS, YYEKEE (reference sequence). The V and J ends lost 3 bases and 1 base respectively, with 9 bases between them.

V and J are TRBV5-1 and TRBJ2-7, with 9 bases fitting TRBD1. Looked up from germline, CDR1 is SGHRS and CDR2 is YFSETQ. V trimming: 4 bases; J trimming: 6 bases; junction bases outside the gene matches: 11. The CDR3 is made up of 15 amino acids. The CDR3 spells CASSPQGTGTAEQYF. Here the CDR3 DNA reads TGCGCCAGCAGCCCGCAAGGGACAGGGACGGCCGAGCAGTACTTC.

This clone was detected only once. This chain links TRBV6-5 with TRBJ2-5; 9 bases line up with TRBD1. This CDR3 is 13 amino acids long. Trimming cost V 6 bases and J 5 bases; bases outside gene matches: 4. Germline CDR1 and CDR2: MNHEY and SVGAGI. DNA of the CDR3: TGTGCCAGCAGCCGCGACAGGGGGGAGACCCAGTACTTC. Translated, it gives CASSRDRGETQYF.

The J gene is TRBJ1-2, the V gene TRBV5-4, with D possibly being TRBD1 (5 bases). Trimming shortened V by 0 bases and J by 4 bases, and 13 bases separated the two germline ends. CDR1 is SGHNT, CDR2 YYREEE, per germline (reference sequence). The CDR3 has 15 amino acids. The CDR3 reads CASSLAVQGRYGYTF. The CDR3 coding sequence is TGTGCCAGCAGCTTGGCGGTGCAGGGTCGCTATGGCTACACCTTC. Looking up the rest from reference TRBV5-4 and TRBJ1-2 gives the full variable domain: ETGVTQSPTHLIKTRGQQVTLRCSSQSGHNTVSWYQQALGQGPQFIFQYYREEENGRGNFPPRFSGLQFPNYSSELNVNALELDDSALYLCASSLAVQGRYGYTFGSGTRLTVV.

The rearrangement links TRBV30 to TRBJ2-7; D uncertain. Germline CDR1 and CDR2: GTSNPN and SVGIG (reference sequence). V lost 2 bases, J lost 3 bases, and 11 bases lay in between. This CDR3 has 13 residues. The CDR3 reads CAWSPVQSYEQYF. As DNA, the CDR3 is TGTGCCTGGAGTCCGGTACAGAGCTACGAGCAGTACTTC.

This chain links TRBV28 with TRBJ1-6; weak D call: TRBD1 (6 bases). V was trimmed by 6 bases and J by 9 bases, leaving 15 bases between them. This CDR3 is built from 14 residues. Germline lookup yields CDR1 MDHEN and CDR2 SYDVKM. CDR3 in amino acids: CASSTGIGVSPLHF. CDR3 in DNA: TGTGCCAGCAGCACAGGGATCGGCGTTTCACCCCTCCACTTT.

CDR3 DNA sequence: TGTGCCAGCAGTCGTTCTAACAGCGGCTACACCTTC. Translated, it gives CASSRSNSGYTF. V usage is TRBV3-1 (or the pseudogene TRBV3-2) and J usage is TRBJ1-2; D gene uncertain. Trimming stripped 6 bases from V and 8 bases from J, with 13 bases between. The V gene's germline CDR1 is LGHDT and CDR2 YNNKEL (reference sequence). CDR3 length equals 12 residues.

CDR3 in amino acids: CASHWEGGPEEALHF. CDR3 sequence (DNA): TGTGCCAGCCACTGGGAGGGGGGGCCAGAGGAAGCCCTCCACTTT. The rearrangement joins TRBV5-4 to TRBJ1-6; a weak D match, TRBD1 (6 bases). CDR1 and CDR2 (germline): SGHNT, YYREEE (reference sequence). The CDR3 runs 15 residues. The ends were cut back, 7 bases at V and 14 bases at J, with 25 bases in the middle.

The chain combines TRBV7-2 with TRBJ2-7; D unresolved. Germline V gives CDR1 SGHTA, CDR2 FQGNSA. The CDR3 extends over 13 amino acids. Trimming took off 5 bases at V and 6 bases at J, with 14 bases between the two ends. Here the CDR3 reads CASSPFRVSEQYF. DNA for the CDR3: TGTGCCAGCAGCCCCTTTCGGGTTAGCGAGCAGTACTTC.

The gene calls are TRBV11-2 and TRBJ2-2; 7 nucleotides agree with TRBD2. CDR3 length: 15 amino acids. Germline V gene data show CDR1 as SGHAT and CDR2 as FQNNGV. The junction had 6 bases not matched to a gene; V was cut back by 4 bases and J by 4 bases. The CDR3 bases are TGTGCCAGCAGCTCCTCCGGGACTATCACCGGGGAGCTGTTTTTT. As protein: CASSSSGTITGELFF.

The chain is built from TRBV12-5 and TRBJ1-5; D unclear. The V gene lost 4 bases and the J gene lost 5 bases, with 12 bases spanning the gap. CDR1 LGHNT and CDR2 FRNRAP come from the germline V gene. The CDR3 spans 14 residues. The CDR3 protein is CASGSPVADQPQHF. The CDR3 bases are TGTGCTAGTGGTTCCCCCGTAGCCGATCAGCCCCAGCATTTT.

In DNA, the CDR3 is TGTGCCAGCAGCAAAGTTCCTCAGGGGAACTACGAGCAGTACTTC. It translates to CASSKVPQGNYEQYF. The chain is built from TRBV21-1 and TRBJ2-7; the table's D call TRBD1 went unverified against the DNA. TRBV21-1 is a recognized pseudogene. This CDR3 region has 15 residues.

The chain uses TRBV6-6 and TRBJ1-2; D possibly corresponds to TRBD1 (6 bases). V was cut by 2 bases and J by 8 bases, with 15 bases left in between. Germline V gene sequence: CDR1 MNHNY, CDR2 SVGAGI (reference sequence). CDR3 length: 14 residues. CDR3 nucleotides: TGTGCCAGCAGTTACCCACCGGACAGAGGGGGCTACACCTTC. Translated, it gives CASSYPPDRGGYTF.

This chain joins TRBV6-2 or TRBV6-3 and TRBJ1-5; the D is unclear. Looked up from germline, CDR1 is MNHEY and CDR2 is SVGEGT. There are 14 residues in the CDR3. V was pared by 4 bases and J by 1 base, with 8 bases between. The CDR3 region is CASSFGGSNQPQHF. The DNA of the CDR3 is TGTGCCAGCAGTTTTGGCGGAAGCAATCAGCCCCAGCATTTT.

V gene TRBV28 combines with J gene TRBJ1-1; D not certain. The CDR3 consists of 17 residues. Trimming pared 4 bases from V and 1 base from J, leaving 19 bases between. The V gene's germline CDR1 is MDHEN and CDR2 SYDVKM. The CDR3 DNA follows: TGTGCCAGCAGTTCGCCCGGATCACGGGAAGGGAACACTGAAGCTTTCTTT. This codes for CASSSPGSREGNTEAFF.

DNA for the CDR3: TGTGCCAGCAGCTCCAGGGGCCCAGAGACCCAGTACTTC. Translation gives CASSSRGPETQYF. The chain couples TRBV7-2 to TRBJ2-5; weak D call: TRBD1 (6 bases). The CDR3 is 13 residues long. Germline V gives CDR1 SGHTA, CDR2 FQGNSA. Deletions cut 4 bases from V and 4 bases from J, with 10 bases between.

This chain links TRBV3-1 (or the pseudogene TRBV3-2) with TRBJ1-5, with D uncertain. The CDR3 contains 14 residues. V shed 3 bases and J shed 2 bases, with 8 bases lying between them. Germline loops: CDR1 LGHDT, CDR2 YNNKEL (reference sequence). The CDR3 reads CASSQAGGNQPQHF. The CDR3 DNA reads as TGTGCCAGCAGCCAGGCCGGGGGCAATCAGCCCCAGCATTTT.

This chain uses TRBV5-6 with TRBJ1-2; tentative D call: TRBD1 (5 bases). Trimming removed 7 bases from V and 3 bases from J, with 13 bases in between. CDR1 is SGHDT and CDR2 is YYEEEE in the germline V gene. This CDR3 has 13 residues. DNA of the CDR3: TGTGCCAGCGGCGACAGCCCTCACTATGGCTACACCTTC. Encoded protein: CASGDSPHYGYTF.

V is TRBV12-5 and J is TRBJ2-3; a weak D match, TRBD1 (5 bases). Deletions cut 3 bases from V and 0 bases from J, with 13 bases between. The CDR3 extends over 16 amino acids. The V gene's germline CDR1 is LGHNT and CDR2 FRNRAP. CDR3 loop: CASGLPRVSSTDTQYF. The CDR3 DNA reads TGTGCTAGTGGTTTACCCAGGGTATCTAGCACAGATACGCAGTATTTT. Full variable domain (rest looked up from reference TRBV12-5 and TRBJ2-3): DARVTQTPRHKVTEMGQEVTMRCQPILGHNTVFWYRQTMMQGLELLAYFRNRAPLDDSGMPKDRFSAEMPDATLATLKIQPSEPRDSAVYFCASGLPRVSSTDTQYFGPGTRLTVL.

This sequence joins TRBV7-8 and TRBJ2-3, with 12 bases that match TRBD2. CDR1 and CDR2 from the germline V gene are SGHVS and FQNEAQ. This CDR3 has 18 residues. Germline trimming cut 5 bases from V and 0 bases from J; bases unmatched to any gene: 9. The chain's CDR3 is CASSPGTSGPPSTDTQYF. The DNA for the CDR3 is TGTGCCAGCAGCCCAGGGACTAGCGGGCCCCCTAGCACAGATACGCAGTATTTT.

The chain combines TRBV5-1 with TRBJ2-1, with D perhaps TRBD1 (5 bases). The CDR3 has 14 amino acids. Trimming removed 4 bases at V and 2 bases at J, with 10 bases between. In germline, CDR1 is SGHRS, CDR2 YFSETQ. The CDR3 loop reads CASSLIGAYNEQFF. The CDR3 nucleotides are TGCGCCAGCAGCCTAATAGGGGCCTACAATGAGCAGTTCTTC. Together with reference TRBV5-1 and TRBJ2-1, the CDR3 gives the full variable domain: KAGVTQTPRYLIKTRGQQVTLSCSPISGHRSVSWYQQTPGQGLQFLFEYFSETQRNKGNFPGRFSGRQFSNSRSEMNVSTLELGDSALYLCASSLIGAYNEQFFGPGTRLTVL.

The chain carries TRBV10-3 and TRBJ2-5; 10 bases are shared with TRBD1. This CDR3 comprises 14 residues. Looked up from germline, CDR1 is ENHRY and CDR2 is SYGVKD. The J segment lost 2 bases and the V segment lost 11 bases, leaving 8 bases of the junction unmatched. This CDR3 is CAARPGQGQETQYF. The CDR3 DNA follows: TGTGCCGCCAGGCCGGGACAGGGGCAAGAGACCCAGTACTTC.